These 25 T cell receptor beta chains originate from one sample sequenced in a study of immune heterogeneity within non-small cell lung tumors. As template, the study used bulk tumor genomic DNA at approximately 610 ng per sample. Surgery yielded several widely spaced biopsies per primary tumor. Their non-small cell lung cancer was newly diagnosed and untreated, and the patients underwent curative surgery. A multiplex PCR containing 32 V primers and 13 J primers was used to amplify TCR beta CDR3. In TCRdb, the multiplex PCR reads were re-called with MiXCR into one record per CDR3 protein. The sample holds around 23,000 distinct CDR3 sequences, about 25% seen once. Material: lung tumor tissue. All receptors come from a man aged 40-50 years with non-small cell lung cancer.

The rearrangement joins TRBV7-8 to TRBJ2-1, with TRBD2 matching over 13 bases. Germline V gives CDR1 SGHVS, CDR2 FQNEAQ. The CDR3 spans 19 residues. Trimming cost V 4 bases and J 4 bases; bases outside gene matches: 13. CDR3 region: CASSSRLAGGPKNYNEQFF. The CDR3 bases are TGTGCCAGCAGCTCCAGACTAGCGGGAGGCCCCAAAAATTACAATGAGCAGTTCTTC.

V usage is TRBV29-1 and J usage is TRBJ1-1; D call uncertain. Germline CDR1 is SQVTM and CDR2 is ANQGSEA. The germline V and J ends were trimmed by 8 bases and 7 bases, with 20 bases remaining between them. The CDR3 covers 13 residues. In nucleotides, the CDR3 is TGCAGCACGATTCTCCAGGACGGCCATGAAGCTTTCTTT. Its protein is CSTILQDGHEAFF.

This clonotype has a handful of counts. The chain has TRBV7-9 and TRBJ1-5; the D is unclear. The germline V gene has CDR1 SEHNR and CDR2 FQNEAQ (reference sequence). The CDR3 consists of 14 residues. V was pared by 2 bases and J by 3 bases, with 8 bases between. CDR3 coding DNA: TGTGCCAGCAGCTTATTGGGAAACAATCAGCCCCAGCATTTT. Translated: CASSLLGNNQPQHF.

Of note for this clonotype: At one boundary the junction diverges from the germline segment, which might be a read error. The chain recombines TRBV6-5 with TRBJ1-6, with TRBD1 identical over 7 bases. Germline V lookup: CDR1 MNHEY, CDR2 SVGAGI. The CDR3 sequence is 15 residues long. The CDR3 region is CASSYAQGTNSSLRF. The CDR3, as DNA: TGTGCCAGCAGTTACGCACAGGGGACGAATTCATCCCTCCGCTTT.

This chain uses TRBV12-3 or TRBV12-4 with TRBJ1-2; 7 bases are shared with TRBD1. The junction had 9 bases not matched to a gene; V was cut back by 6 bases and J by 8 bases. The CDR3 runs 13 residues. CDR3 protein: CASRGTADFGYTF. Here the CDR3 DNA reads TGTGCCAGCAGGGGGACAGCCGACTTCGGCTACACCTTC.

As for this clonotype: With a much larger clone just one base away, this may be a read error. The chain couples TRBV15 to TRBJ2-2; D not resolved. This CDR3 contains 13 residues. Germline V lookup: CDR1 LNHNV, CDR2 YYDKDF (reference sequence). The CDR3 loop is CATSRVSVGDLFF. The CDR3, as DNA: TGTGCCACCAGCAGAGTGAGCGTTGGGGATCTGTTTTTT.

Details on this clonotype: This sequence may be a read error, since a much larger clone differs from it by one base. The CDR3: CASSDPGVSNQPQHF. DNA of the CDR3: TGTGCCAGCAGTGATCCAGGTGTTAGCAATCAGCCCCAGCATTTT. The chain couples TRBV6-1 to TRBJ1-5; D not resolved. Germline loops: CDR1 MNHNS, CDR2 SASEGT. This CDR3 is 15 amino acids long. V was clipped by 3 bases and J by 0 bases, with 9 bases between them.

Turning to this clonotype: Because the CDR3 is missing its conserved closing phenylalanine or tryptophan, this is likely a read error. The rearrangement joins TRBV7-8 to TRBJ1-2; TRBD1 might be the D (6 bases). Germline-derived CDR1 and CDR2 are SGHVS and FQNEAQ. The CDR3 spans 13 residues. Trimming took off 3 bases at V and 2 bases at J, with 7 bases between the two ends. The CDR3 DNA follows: TGTGCCAGCAGCTTCGGACAGAACTATGGCTACACCATC. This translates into CASSFGQNYGYTI.

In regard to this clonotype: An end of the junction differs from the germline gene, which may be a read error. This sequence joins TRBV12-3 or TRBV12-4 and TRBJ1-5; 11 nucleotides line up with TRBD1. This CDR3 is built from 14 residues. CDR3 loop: CTSSRTGGGQPQHF. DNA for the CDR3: TGTACCAGCAGCCGGACAGGGGGCGGTCAGCCCCAGCATTTT.

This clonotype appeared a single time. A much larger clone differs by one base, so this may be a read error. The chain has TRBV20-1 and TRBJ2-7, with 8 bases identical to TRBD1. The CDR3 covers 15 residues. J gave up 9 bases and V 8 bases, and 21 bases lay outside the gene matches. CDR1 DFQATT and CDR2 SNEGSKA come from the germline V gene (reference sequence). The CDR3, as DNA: TGCAGTTGCCATCAACCGGGACAGGACTCTCTTAGGCAGTACTTC. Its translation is CSCHQPGQDSLRQYF.

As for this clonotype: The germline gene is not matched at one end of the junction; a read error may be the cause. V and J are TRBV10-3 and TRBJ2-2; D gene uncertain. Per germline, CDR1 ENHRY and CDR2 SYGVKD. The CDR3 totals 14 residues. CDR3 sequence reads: CAISAIVNTWELFF. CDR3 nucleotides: TGTGCCATCAGTGCGATCGTTAACACCTGGGAGCTGTTTTTT.

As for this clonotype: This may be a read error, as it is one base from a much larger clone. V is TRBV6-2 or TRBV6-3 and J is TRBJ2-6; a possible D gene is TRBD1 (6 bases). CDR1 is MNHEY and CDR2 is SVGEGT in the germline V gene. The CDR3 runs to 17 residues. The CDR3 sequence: CVSSYGQPGSGANVLTF. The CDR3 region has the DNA TGTGTCAGCAGTTACGGACAGCCCGGCTCTGGGGCCAACGTCCTGACTTTC.

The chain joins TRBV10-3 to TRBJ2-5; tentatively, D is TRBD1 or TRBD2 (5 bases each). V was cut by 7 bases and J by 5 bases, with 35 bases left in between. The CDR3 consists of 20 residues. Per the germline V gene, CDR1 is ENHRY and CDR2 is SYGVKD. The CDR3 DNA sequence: TGTGCCATCAATGACCCACCTCACCAGGGACCCGTAGCACCAGAGGAGACCCAGTACTTC. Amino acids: CAINDPPHQGPVAPEETQYF.

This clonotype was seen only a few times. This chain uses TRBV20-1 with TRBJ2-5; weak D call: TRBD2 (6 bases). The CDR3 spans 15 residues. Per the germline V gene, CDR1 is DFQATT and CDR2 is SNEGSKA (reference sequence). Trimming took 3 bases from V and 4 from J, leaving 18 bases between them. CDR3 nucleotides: TGCAGTGCTAGCGGTGCAGGAGAGGAGGGAGAGACCCAGTACTTC. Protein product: CSASGAGEEGETQYF.

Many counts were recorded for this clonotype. The CDR3 DNA follows: TGTGCCACCGGCGCGGGGGAAGGGACCGGGGAGCTGTTTTTT. It translates to CATGAGEGTGELFF. This rearrangement joins TRBV24-1 to TRBJ2-2, with TRBD2 identical over 7 bases. With 9 bases clipped from V and 5 bases from J, the junction kept 8 bases outside the gene matches. The germline gives CDR1 KGHDR, CDR2 SFDVKD. CDR3 length: 14 amino acids.

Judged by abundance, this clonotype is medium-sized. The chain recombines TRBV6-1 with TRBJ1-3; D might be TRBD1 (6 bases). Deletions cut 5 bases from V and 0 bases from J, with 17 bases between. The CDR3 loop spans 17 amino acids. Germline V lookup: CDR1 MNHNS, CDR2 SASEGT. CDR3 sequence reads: CASSYRATLLSGNTIYF. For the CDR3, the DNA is TGTGCCAGCAGTTACAGGGCAACCCTTCTCTCTGGAAACACCATATATTTT.

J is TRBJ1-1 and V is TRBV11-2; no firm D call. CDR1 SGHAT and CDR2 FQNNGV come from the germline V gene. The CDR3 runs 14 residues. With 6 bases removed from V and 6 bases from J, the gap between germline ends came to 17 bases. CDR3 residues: CASRSLNAPAEAFF. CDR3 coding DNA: TGTGCCAGCAGATCCCTGAATGCCCCCGCTGAAGCTTTCTTT.

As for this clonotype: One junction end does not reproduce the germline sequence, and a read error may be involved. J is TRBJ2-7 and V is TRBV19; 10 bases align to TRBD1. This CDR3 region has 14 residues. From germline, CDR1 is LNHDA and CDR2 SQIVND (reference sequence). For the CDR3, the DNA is TGTGCCGGTAGTAGAGGGACAGGGGTTTACGACCAGTACTTC. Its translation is CAGSRGTGVYDQYF.

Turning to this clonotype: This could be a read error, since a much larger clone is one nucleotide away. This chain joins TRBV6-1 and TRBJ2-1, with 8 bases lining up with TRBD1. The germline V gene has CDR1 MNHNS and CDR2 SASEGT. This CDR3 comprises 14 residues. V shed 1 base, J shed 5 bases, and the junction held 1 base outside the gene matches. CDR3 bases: TGTGCCAGCAGTGAAGGGACAGGGAACAATGAGCAGTTCTTC. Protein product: CASSEGTGNNEQFF.

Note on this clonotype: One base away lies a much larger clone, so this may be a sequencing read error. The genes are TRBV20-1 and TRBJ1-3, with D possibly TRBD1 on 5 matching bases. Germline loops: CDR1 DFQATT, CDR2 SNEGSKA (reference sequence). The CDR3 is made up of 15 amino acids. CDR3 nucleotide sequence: TGCAGTGCTAGAGATGGGGGGGACGGTGGAAACGCCATATATTTT. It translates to CSARDGGDGGNAIYF.

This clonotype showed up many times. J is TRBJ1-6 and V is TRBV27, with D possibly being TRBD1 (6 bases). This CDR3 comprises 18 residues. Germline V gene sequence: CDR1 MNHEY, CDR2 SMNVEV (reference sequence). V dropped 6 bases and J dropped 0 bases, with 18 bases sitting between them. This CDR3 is CASSATWGASSYNSPLHF. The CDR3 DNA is TGTGCCAGCAGCGCCACTTGGGGGGCTAGCTCCTATAATTCACCCCTCCACTTT.

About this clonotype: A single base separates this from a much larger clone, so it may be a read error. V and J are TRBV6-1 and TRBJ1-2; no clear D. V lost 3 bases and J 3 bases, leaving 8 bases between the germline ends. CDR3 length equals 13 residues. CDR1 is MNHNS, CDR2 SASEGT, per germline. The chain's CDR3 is CASSDRPYYGYTF. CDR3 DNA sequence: TGTGCCAGCAGTGACCGACCTTACTATGGCTACACCTTC.

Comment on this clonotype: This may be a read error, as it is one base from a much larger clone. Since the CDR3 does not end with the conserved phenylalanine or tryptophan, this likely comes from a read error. CDR3 in amino acids: CASRADRVNYGYTY. The CDR3 DNA follows: TGTGCCAGTAGAGCCGACAGGGTAAACTATGGCTACACCTAC. The chain has TRBV19 and TRBJ1-2; 7 nucleotides align to TRBD1. The CDR3 has 14 residues. With V trimmed by 6 bases and J by 2 bases, 6 bases remained unmatched. The germline gives CDR1 LNHDA, CDR2 SQIVND (reference sequence).

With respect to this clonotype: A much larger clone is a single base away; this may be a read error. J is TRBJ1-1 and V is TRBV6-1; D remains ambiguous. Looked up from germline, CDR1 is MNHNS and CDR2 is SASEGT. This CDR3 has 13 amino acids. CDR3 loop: CASNEVWDTEAFF. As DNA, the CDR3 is TGTGCCAGCAATGAAGTTTGGGACACTGAAGCTTTCTTT.

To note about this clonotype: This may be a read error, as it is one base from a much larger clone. As DNA, the CDR3 is TGTGCCAGCCCAGGGTATAGCAATCAGCCCCAGCATTTT. This encodes CASPGYSNQPQHF. This rearrangement joins TRBV18 to TRBJ1-5; possibly TRBD1 for D (5 bases). Germline V gene sequence: CDR1 KGHSH, CDR2 LQKENI. The CDR3 spans 13 residues. V lost 8 bases to trimming and J lost 0 bases, with 8 bases between them.